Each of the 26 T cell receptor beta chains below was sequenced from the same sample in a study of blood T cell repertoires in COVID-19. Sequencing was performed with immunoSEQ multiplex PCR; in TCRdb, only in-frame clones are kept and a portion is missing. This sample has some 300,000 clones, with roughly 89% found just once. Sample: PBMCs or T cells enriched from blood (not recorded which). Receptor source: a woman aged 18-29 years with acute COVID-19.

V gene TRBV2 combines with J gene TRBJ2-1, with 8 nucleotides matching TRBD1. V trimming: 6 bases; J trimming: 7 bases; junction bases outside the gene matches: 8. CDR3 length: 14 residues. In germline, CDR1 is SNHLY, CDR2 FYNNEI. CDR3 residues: CASRQGDVLNEQFF. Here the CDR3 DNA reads TGTGCCAGCAGACAGGGGGACGTCTTGAATGAGCAGTTCTTC.

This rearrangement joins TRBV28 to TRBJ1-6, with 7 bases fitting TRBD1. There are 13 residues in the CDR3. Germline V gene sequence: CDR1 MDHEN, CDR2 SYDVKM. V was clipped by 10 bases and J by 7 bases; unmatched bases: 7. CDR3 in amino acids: CAITGTENSPLHF. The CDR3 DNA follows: TGTGCCATCACCGGGACAGAGAATTCACCCCTCCACTTT.

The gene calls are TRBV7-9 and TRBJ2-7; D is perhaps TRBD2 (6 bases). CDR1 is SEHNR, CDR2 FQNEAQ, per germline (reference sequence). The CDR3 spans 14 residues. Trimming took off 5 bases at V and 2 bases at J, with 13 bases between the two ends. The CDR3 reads CASSRKTSTYEQYF. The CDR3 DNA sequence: TGTGCCAGCAGCCGAAAGACTAGTACCTACGAGCAGTACTTC.

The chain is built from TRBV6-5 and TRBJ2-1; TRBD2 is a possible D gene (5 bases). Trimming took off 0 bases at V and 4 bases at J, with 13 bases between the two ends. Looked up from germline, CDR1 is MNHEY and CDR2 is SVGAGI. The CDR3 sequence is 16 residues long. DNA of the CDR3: TGTGCCAGCAGTTACTCGGGCCACCCGGGGTACAATGAGCAGTTCTTC. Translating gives CASSYSGHPGYNEQFF.

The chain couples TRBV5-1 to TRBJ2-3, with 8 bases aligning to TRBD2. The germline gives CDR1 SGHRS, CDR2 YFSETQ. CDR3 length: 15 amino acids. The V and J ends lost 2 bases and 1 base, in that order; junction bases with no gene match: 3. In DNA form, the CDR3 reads TGCGCCAGCAGCTTTCGGGGGGGCGGCACAGATACGCAGTATTTT. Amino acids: CASSFRGGGTDTQYF.

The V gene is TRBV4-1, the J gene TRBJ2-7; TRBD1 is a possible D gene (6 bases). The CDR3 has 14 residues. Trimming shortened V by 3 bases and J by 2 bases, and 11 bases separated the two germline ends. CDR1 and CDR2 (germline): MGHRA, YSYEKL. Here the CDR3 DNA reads TGCGCCAGCAGCCACAGGGACATAGCCTACGAGCAGTACTTC. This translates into CASSHRDIAYEQYF.

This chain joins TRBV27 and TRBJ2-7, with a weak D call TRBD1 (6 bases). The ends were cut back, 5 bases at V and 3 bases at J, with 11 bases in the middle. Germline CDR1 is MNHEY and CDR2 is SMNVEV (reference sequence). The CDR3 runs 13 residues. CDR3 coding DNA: TGTGCCAGCAGTCAGGGACACTTCTACGAGCAGTACTTC. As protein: CASSQGHFYEQYF.

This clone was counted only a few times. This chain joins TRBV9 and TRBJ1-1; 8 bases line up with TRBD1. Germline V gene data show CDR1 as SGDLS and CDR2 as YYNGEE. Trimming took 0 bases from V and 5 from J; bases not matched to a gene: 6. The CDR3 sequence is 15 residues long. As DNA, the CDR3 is TGTGCCAGCAGCGTAGGGGTACAGGGGGAAACTGAAGCTTTCTTT. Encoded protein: CASSVGVQGETEAFF. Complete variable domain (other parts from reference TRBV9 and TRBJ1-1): DSGVTQTPKHLITATGQRVTLRCSPRSGDLSVYWYQQSLDQGLQFLIQYYNGEERAKGNILERFSAQQFPDLHSELNLSSLELGDSALYFCASSVGVQGETEAFFGQGTRLTVV.

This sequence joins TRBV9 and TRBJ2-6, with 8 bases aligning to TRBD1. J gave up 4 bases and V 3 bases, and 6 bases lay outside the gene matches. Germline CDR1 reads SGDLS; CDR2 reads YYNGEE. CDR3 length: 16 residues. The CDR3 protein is CASSGTGGEGANVLTF. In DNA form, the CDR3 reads TGTGCCAGCAGCGGTACAGGGGGAGAGGGGGCCAACGTCCTGACTTTC.

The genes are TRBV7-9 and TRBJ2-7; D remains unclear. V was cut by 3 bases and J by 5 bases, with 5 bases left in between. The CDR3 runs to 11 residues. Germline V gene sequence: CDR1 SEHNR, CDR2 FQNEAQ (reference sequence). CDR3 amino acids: CASSFLDEQYF. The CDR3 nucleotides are TGTGCCAGCAGCTTCCTTGACGAGCAGTACTTC.

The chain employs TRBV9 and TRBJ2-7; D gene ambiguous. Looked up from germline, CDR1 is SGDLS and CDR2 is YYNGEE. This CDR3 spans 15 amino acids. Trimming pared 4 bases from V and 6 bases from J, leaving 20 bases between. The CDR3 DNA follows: TGTGCCAGCAGCCCCGGTGAGGTAGTGGCAGTCGAGCAGTACTTC. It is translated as CASSPGEVVAVEQYF.

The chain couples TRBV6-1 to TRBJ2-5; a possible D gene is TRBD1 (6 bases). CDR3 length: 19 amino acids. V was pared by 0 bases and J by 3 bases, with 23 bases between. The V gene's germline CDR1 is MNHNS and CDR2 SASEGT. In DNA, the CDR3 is TGTGCCAGCAGTGAAGCACCTCCTGGGACCGTAGGGGGAAAAGAGACCCAGTACTTC. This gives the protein CASSEAPPGTVGGKETQYF.

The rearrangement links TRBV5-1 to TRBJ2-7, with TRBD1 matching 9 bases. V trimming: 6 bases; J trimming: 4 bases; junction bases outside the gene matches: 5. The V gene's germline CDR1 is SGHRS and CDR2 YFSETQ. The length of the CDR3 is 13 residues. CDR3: CASKQDRGYEQYF. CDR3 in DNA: TGCGCCAGCAAGCAGGACAGGGGTTACGAGCAGTACTTC.

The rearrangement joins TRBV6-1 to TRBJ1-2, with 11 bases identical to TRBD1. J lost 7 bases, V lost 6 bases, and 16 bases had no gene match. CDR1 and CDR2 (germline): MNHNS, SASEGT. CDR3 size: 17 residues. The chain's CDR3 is CASREISLGQGARGYTF. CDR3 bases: TGTGCCAGCAGGGAAATTTCCCTCGGACAGGGGGCTCGTGGCTACACCTTC.

CDR3 in amino acids: CASTDRVKTGELFF. The CDR3 DNA sequence: TGCGCCAGCACGGACAGGGTGAAAACCGGGGAGCTGTTTTTT. The V and J genes are TRBV5-1 and TRBJ2-2; TRBD1 matches at 8 bases. CDR1 and CDR2 from the germline V gene are SGHRS and YFSETQ. The CDR3 sequence is 14 residues long. The junction had 6 bases not matched to a gene; V was cut back by 6 bases and J by 5 bases.

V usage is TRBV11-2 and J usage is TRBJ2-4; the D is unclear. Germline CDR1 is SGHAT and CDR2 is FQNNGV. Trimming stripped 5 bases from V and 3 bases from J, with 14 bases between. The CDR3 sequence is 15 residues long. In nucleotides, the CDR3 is TGTGCCAGCAGCCCTCCCTTCGAGAGCAAAAACATTCAGTACTTC. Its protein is CASSPPFESKNIQYF.

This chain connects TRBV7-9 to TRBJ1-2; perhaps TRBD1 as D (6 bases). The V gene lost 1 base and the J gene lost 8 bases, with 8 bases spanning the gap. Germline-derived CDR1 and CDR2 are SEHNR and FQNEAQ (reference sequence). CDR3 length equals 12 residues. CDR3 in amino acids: CASSLGTAGYTF. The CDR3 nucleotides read TGTGCCAGCAGCTTAGGGACAGCCGGCTACACCTTC.

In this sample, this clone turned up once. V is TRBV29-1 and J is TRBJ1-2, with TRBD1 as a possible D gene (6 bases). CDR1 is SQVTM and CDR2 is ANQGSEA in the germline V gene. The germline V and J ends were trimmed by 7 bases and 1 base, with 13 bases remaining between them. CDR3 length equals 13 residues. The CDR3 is CSGYGGLNYGYTF. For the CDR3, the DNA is TGCAGCGGATACGGGGGGCTTAACTATGGCTACACCTTC.

The CDR3 DNA follows: TGCGCCAGCAGCTTGGGGTCCCAGGGGAACACTGAAGCTTTCTTT. The encoded protein is CASSLGSQGNTEAFF. V and J are TRBV5-1 and TRBJ1-1; a possible D gene is TRBD1 (5 bases). V lost 0 bases and J lost 1, with 10 bases in between. This CDR3 spans 15 amino acids. Germline loops: CDR1 SGHRS, CDR2 YFSETQ.

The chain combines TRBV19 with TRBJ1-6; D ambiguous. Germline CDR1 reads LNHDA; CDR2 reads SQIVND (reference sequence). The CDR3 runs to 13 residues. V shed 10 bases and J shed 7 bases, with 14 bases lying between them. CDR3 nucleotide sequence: TGTGCCACTCGATCCTATCCGAATTCACCCCTCCACTTT. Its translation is CATRSYPNSPLHF.

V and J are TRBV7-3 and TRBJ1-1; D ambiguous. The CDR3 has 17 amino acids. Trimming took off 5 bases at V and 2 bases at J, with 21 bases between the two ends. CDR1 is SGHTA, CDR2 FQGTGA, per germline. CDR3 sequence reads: CASSENNYQSKNTEAFF. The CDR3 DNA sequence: TGTGCCAGCAGCGAAAATAACTACCAAAGCAAAAACACTGAAGCTTTCTTT.

This chain's CDR3 is CAWTTSFRLAGGNEQFF. The CDR3 DNA follows: TGTGCCTGGACTACGTCCTTTCGACTAGCGGGAGGGAATGAGCAGTTCTTC. V gene TRBV30 combines with J gene TRBJ2-1, with 14 bases that match TRBD2. CDR1 is GTSNPN, CDR2 SVGIG, per germline (reference sequence). The CDR3 loop spans 17 amino acids. Losses at the gene ends were 4 bases for V and 7 bases for J; bases not matched to a gene: 12.

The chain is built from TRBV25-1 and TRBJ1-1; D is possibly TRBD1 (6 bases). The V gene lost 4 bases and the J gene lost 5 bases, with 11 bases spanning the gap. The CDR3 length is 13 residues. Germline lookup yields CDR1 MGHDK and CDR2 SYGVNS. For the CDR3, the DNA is TGTGCCAGCAGTGCCGGGGGGCGGACTGAAGCTTTCTTT. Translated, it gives CASSAGGRTEAFF.

The CDR3 reads CASSSRQPQHF. As DNA, the CDR3 is TGTGCCAGCAGCTCCCGTCAGCCCCAGCATTTT. The rearrangement joins TRBV5-4 to TRBJ1-5; D gene unclear. Germline assignment: CDR1 SGHNT and CDR2 YYREEE (reference sequence). This CDR3 has 11 residues. Trimming removed 3 bases at V and 6 bases at J, with 4 bases between.

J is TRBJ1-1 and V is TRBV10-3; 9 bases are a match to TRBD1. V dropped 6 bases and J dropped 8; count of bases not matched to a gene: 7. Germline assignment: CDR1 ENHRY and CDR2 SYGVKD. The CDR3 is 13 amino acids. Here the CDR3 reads CAIRRQGEWEAFF. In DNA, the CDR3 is TGTGCCATCAGGAGACAGGGGGAGTGGGAAGCTTTCTTT.

The CDR3 sequence is CASSQDEREVYNEQFF. The CDR3 DNA reads as TGTGCCAGCAGCCAAGACGAGCGGGAGGTCTACAATGAGCAGTTCTTC. The chain links TRBV3-1 (or the pseudogene TRBV3-2) to TRBJ2-1; the match to TRBD2 covers 9 bases. The germline CDR1 and CDR2 sequences are LGHDT and YNNKEL (reference sequence). Trimming cost V 0 bases and J 3 bases; bases outside gene matches: 3. The CDR3 has 16 amino acids.